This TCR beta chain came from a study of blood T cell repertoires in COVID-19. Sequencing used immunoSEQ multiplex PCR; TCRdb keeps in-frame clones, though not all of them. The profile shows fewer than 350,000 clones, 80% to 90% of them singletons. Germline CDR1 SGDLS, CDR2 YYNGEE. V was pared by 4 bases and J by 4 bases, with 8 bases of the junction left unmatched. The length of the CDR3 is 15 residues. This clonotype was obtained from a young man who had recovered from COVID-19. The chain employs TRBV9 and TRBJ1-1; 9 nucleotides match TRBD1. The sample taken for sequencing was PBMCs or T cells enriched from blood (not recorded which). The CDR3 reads CASSPRDRDFTEAFF. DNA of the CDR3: TGTGCCAGCAGCCCCCGGGACAGGGATTTCACTGAAGCTTTCTTT.